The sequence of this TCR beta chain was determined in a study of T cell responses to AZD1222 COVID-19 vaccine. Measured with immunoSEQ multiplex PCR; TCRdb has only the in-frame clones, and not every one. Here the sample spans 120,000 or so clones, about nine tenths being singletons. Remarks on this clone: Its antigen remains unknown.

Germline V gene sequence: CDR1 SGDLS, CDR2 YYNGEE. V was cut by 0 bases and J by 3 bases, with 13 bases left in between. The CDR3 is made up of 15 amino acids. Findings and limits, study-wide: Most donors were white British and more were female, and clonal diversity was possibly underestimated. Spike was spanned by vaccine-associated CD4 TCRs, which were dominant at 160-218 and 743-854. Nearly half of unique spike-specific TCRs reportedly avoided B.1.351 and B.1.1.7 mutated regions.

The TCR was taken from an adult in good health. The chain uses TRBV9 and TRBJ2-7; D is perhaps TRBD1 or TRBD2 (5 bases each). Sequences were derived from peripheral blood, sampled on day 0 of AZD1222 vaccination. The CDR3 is CASSVAGPAGYEQYF. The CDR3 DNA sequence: TGTGCCAGCAGCGTAGCGGGACCCGCTGGCTACGAGCAGTACTTC.